This is a list of T cell receptor beta chains from one sample in a study of OX40 agonist ivuxolimab in advanced cancers. Assay: immunoSEQ multiplex PCR; the TCRdb copy retains only in-frame clones and omits some. There are 55,000 to 70,000 clones in the sample; around 85% occur only once, and 0.88% lies in the top ten. Material: CD4+ or CD8+ T cells sorted from blood, obtained in a trial of the OX40 agonist ivuxolimab. Receptors originate from an adult with an advanced solid tumor such as melanoma, head and neck, liver or kidney cancer. Each CDR3 is given with its conserved first and last residue. The order of the fields is clone size, V gene, J gene, D gene, CDR3 protein, CDR3 DNA. D genes are given only for firm matches. Clone size appears in some rows only: once, few, many, or a class for an expanded clone.

clone size: .
V gene: TRBV2
J gene: TRBJ2-7
D gene: .
CDR3 protein: CASSVILSQEEQYF
CDR3 DNA: TGTGCCAGCAGTGTGATTCTCTCCCAGGAAGAGCAGTACTTC

clone size: once
V gene: TRBV28
J gene: TRBJ2-6
D gene: .
CDR3 protein: CASSGTAGKISGANVLTF
CDR3 DNA: TGTGCCAGCAGTGGAACTGCAGGGAAGATCTCTGGGGCCAACGTCCTGACTTTC

clone size: .
V gene: TRBV7-2
J gene: TRBJ2-1
D gene: .
CDR3 protein: CASSFIGHEQFF
CDR3 DNA: TGTGCCAGCAGCTTCATAGGGCATGAGCAGTTCTTC

clone size: .
V gene: TRBV6-5
J gene: TRBJ1-4
D gene: .
CDR3 protein: CASSYSPGGVEKLFF
CDR3 DNA: TGTGCCAGCAGTTACTCTCCCGGGGGAGTCGAAAAACTGTTTTTT

clone size: .
V gene: TRBV7-9
J gene: TRBJ2-7
D gene: .
CDR3 protein: CASSVTGFRGEQYF
CDR3 DNA: TGTGCCAGCAGCGTCACAGGGTTCCGTGGCGAGCAGTACTTC

clone size: .
V gene: TRBV19
J gene: TRBJ1-1
D gene: .
CDR3 protein: CASSWGDTEAFF
CDR3 DNA: TGTGCCAGTAGTTGGGGAGACACTGAAGCTTTCTTT

clone size: .
V gene: TRBV9
J gene: TRBJ2-7
D gene: TRBD2
CDR3 protein: CASSVDLAGAYEQYF
CDR3 DNA: TGTGCCAGCAGCGTAGACTTGGCGGGGGCCTACGAGCAGTACTTC

clone size: few
V gene: TRBV2
J gene: TRBJ2-2
D gene: .
CDR3 protein: CASKRARNTGELFF
CDR3 DNA: TGTGCCAGCAAAAGAGCGAGGAACACCGGGGAGCTGTTTTTT

clone size: few
V gene: TRBV5-6
J gene: TRBJ2-5
D gene: TRBD2
CDR3 protein: CASSLSGSETQYF
CDR3 DNA: TGTGCCAGCAGCCTTAGCGGGAGTGAGACCCAGTACTTC

clone size: .
V gene: TRBV15
J gene: TRBJ2-1
D gene: TRBD2
CDR3 protein: CATSSGSGRYNEQFF
CDR3 DNA: TGTGCCACCAGCAGCGGTAGCGGGAGGTACAATGAGCAGTTCTTC

clone size: .
V gene: TRBV7-6
J gene: TRBJ1-5
D gene: .
CDR3 protein: CASSDAGRGALNYSNQPQHF
CDR3 DNA: TGTGCCAGCAGCGATGCCGGGAGGGGCGCTTTGAACTATAGCAATCAGCCCCAGCATTTT

clone size: .
V gene: TRBV19
J gene: TRBJ2-1
D gene: TRBD1
CDR3 protein: CASRETGTLLGNEQFF
CDR3 DNA: TGTGCCAGTAGGGAGACAGGGACCCTCCTTGGGAATGAGCAGTTCTTC